The 20 T cell receptor beta chains reported below all come from one sample, sequenced in a study of cytomegalovirus exposure and HLA in healthy donors. PCR employed 60 Vbeta and 13 Jbeta primers. Assay: immunoSEQ multiplex PCR; the TCRdb copy retains only in-frame clones and omits some. The sample includes roughly 86,000 clones, 60% to 80% seen only once; the top ten take roughly 5.5%. The material sequenced was PBMCs. These receptors were collected from a female donor in good health and CMV-seronegative.

The chain carries TRBV6-1 and TRBJ1-1; D is perhaps TRBD1 (5 bases). The CDR3 spans 14 residues. V gave up 2 bases and J gave up 3 bases, with 10 bases separating them. Germline V gene data show CDR1 as MNHNS and CDR2 as SASEGT. The CDR3 spells CASSEYTGHTEAFF. The CDR3 DNA follows: TGTGCCAGCAGTGAATATACAGGTCACACTGAAGCTTTCTTT.

The J gene is TRBJ1-2, the V gene TRBV29-1, with D perhaps TRBD1 (6 bases). Germline CDR1 and CDR2: SQVTM and ANQGSEA. This CDR3 is built from 16 residues. Deletions cut 6 bases from V and 4 bases from J, with 24 bases between. CDR3: CSVAERTVPHSYGYTF. As DNA, the CDR3 is TGCAGCGTCGCCGAGAGGACAGTCCCGCACAGCTATGGCTACACCTTC. Using reference TRBV29-1 and TRBJ1-2 for the parts outside the CDR3, the full variable domain is SAVISQKPSRDICQRGTSLTIQCQVDSQVTMMFWYRQQPGQSLTLIATANQGSEATYESGFVIDKFPISRPNLTFSTLTVSNMSPEDSSIYLCSVAERTVPHSYGYTFGSGTRLTVV.

The genes are TRBV6-1 and TRBJ2-7; D is possibly TRBD1 (6 bases). The germline V gene encodes CDR1 MNHNS and CDR2 SASEGT. CDR3 size: 15 residues. The V end lost 1 base, the J end lost 2 bases, and 12 bases lay between the germline ends. This CDR3 is CASSEDPTGAYEQYF. Written as DNA, the CDR3 is TGTGCCAGCAGTGAAGACCCGACAGGAGCCTACGAGCAGTACTTC.

The chain has TRBV10-3 and TRBJ1-1, with D uncertain. Trimming shortened V by 7 bases and J by 0 bases, and 9 bases separated the two germline ends. CDR3 length: 13 amino acids. Germline loops: CDR1 ENHRY, CDR2 SYGVKD. CDR3 nucleotides: TGTGCCATCACCCTAGATCTGAACACTGAAGCTTTCTTT. As protein: CAITLDLNTEAFF.

This clone was seen just once. The CDR3 loop is CASSRSRDRGQETQYF. The CDR3 DNA sequence: TGCGCCAGCAGTCGGTCCCGGGACAGGGGGCAGGAGACCCAGTACTTC. The V and J genes are TRBV23-1 and TRBJ2-5, with 12 bases that match TRBD1. TRBV23-1 falls under the ORF class, with uncertain function. Trimming cost V 4 bases and J 5 bases; bases outside gene matches: 8. The CDR3 contains 16 residues.

This clone has a handful of counts. The chain is built from TRBV6-1 and TRBJ1-3; the D gene is possibly TRBD1 (6 bases). Germline V CDR1 and CDR2: MNHNS, SASEGT. V was clipped by 7 bases and J by 4 bases, with 14 bases between them. The CDR3 contains 14 residues. CDR3 residues: CASTEGDKGNTIYF. The CDR3 nucleotides read TGTGCCAGCACTGAGGGGGACAAGGGAAACACCATATATTTT.

The CDR3 DNA is TGTGCCAGCAGCGGGGGGGTTATAGATACGCAGTATTTT. Residues: CASSGGVIDTQYF. The V and J genes are TRBV27 and TRBJ2-3, with 8 positions matching TRBD2. After removal of 6 bases from V and 5 bases from J, the junction contained 4 bases not matched to a gene. CDR3 size: 13 residues. The germline CDR1 and CDR2 sequences are MNHEY and SMNVEV (reference sequence).

The genes are TRBV28 and TRBJ2-7; TRBD1 matches at 7 bases. The CDR3 sequence is 14 residues long. The V gene's germline CDR1 is MDHEN and CDR2 SYDVKM. With 6 bases clipped from V and 2 bases from J, the junction kept 7 bases outside the gene matches. The DNA for the CDR3 is TGTGCCAGCAGCCTTGGGACAGTGACCTACGAGCAGTACTTC. Encoded protein: CASSLGTVTYEQYF.

The V and J genes are TRBV19 and TRBJ1-1, with D possibly matching TRBD1 (6 bases). The CDR3 is made up of 14 amino acids. V was clipped by 8 bases and J by 3 bases, with 16 bases between them. Germline loops: CDR1 LNHDA, CDR2 SQIVND (reference sequence). CDR3 DNA sequence: TGTGCCAGTTCTAGGGGGATGGTGGACACTGAAGCTTTCTTT. Its protein is CASSRGMVDTEAFF.

This clone was recorded only once. V and J are TRBV5-6 and TRBJ2-7; D is unclear. Per germline, CDR1 SGHDT and CDR2 YYEEEE. The CDR3 spans 15 residues. V lost 0 bases, J lost 2 bases, and 12 bases lay in between. CDR3 sequence (DNA): TGTGCCAGCAGCTTGGGCGTGGGCAGAACCTACGAGCAGTACTTC. Protein: CASSLGVGRTYEQYF.

Of note for this clone: The junction does not match germline at one end; this may be a read error. The chain combines TRBV18 with TRBJ2-2; maybe TRBD2 (6 bases). Germline assignment: CDR1 KGHSH and CDR2 LQKENI. This CDR3 has 14 residues. The DNA for the CDR3 is TGTGCCAGCTCCCCACTAGCCTCAACCGGGGAGCTGTTTTTT. Its protein product is CASSPLASTGELFF.

This chain joins TRBV30 and TRBJ2-7, with TRBD1 matching over 8 bases. Germline V CDR1 and CDR2: GTSNPN, SVGIG (reference sequence). V lost 2 bases to trimming and J lost 9 bases; unmatched junction nucleotides: 3. The CDR3 runs 11 residues. CDR3 bases: TGTGCCTGGAGTTCAGGGGGCGGGCAGTACTTC. Its translation: CAWSSGGGQYF.

The table lists this clone with a count of one. V is TRBV29-1 and J is TRBJ1-3; D not certain. The germline V gene has CDR1 SQVTM and CDR2 ANQGSEA. CDR3 size: 14 residues. The germline V and J ends were trimmed by 5 bases and 0 bases, with 11 bases remaining between them. The CDR3 region is CSVSSGYSGNTIYF. The CDR3 DNA sequence: TGCAGCGTTAGTTCGGGGTACTCTGGAAACACCATATATTTT.

The V gene is TRBV28, the J gene TRBJ2-6; perhaps TRBD2 as D (5 bases). Trimming pared 8 bases from V and 0 bases from J, leaving 14 bases between. The CDR3 totals 16 residues. Germline lookup yields CDR1 MDHEN and CDR2 SYDVKM. The CDR3 region is CASRGYATSGANVLTF. The DNA of the CDR3 is TGTGCCAGCCGGGGATATGCCACCTCTGGGGCCAACGTCCTGACTTTC.

The gene calls are TRBV7-9 and TRBJ1-3; D is uncertain. Trimming pared 5 bases from V and 0 bases from J, leaving 11 bases between. The CDR3 totals 15 residues. The germline V gene encodes CDR1 SEHNR and CDR2 FQNEAQ (reference sequence). CDR3 sequence (DNA): TGTGCCAGCAGCAAGGAGGTCCGCTCTGGAAACACCATATATTTT. This encodes CASSKEVRSGNTIYF.

The rearrangement links TRBV27 to TRBJ1-2, with TRBD1 identical over 8 bases. Germline values: CDR1 MNHEY, CDR2 SMNVEV (reference sequence). The V gene end was trimmed by 5 bases and the J gene end by 0 bases; junction bases not matched to a gene: 14. This CDR3 has 18 amino acids. The CDR3 DNA follows: TGTGCCAGCAGTGACACAGGGGGGTGGGGCGAGACTAACTATGGCTACACCTTC. Residues: CASSDTGGWGETNYGYTF.

This chain joins TRBV10-3 and TRBJ2-1, with 7 bases identical to TRBD1. The CDR3 extends over 14 amino acids. Unmatched junction bases numbered 11, after V lost 6 bases and J lost 9 bases. Germline V lookup: CDR1 ENHRY, CDR2 SYGVKD. The CDR3 is CAIRTAQGDSEQFF. The CDR3 DNA sequence: TGTGCCATCAGAACCGCTCAGGGGGATAGTGAGCAGTTCTTC.

This clone was counted only a few times. The chain joins TRBV7-9 to TRBJ1-1; 7 nucleotides agree with TRBD1. The CDR3 totals 15 residues. Germline CDR1 SEHNR, CDR2 FQNEAQ (reference sequence). V was clipped by 2 bases and J by 0 bases; unmatched bases: 3. This CDR3 is CASSLRQGVNTEAFF. The DNA of the CDR3 is TGTGCCAGCAGCTTAAGGCAGGGGGTGAACACTGAAGCTTTCTTT.

The chain couples TRBV7-9 to TRBJ2-7; 9 bases align to TRBD1. From germline, CDR1 is SEHNR and CDR2 FQNEAQ (reference sequence). Trimming took 5 bases from V and 1 from J; bases not matched to a gene: 9. This CDR3 has 16 amino acids. This chain's CDR3 is CASSVLGTGLSYEQYF. Written as DNA, the CDR3 is TGTGCCAGCAGCGTCCTCGGGACAGGGTTATCCTACGAGCAGTACTTC.

This clone was observed a handful of times. This chain connects TRBV29-1 to TRBJ2-3, with D hard to call. The CDR3 is made up of 12 amino acids. Trimming pared 2 bases from V and 0 bases from J, leaving 3 bases between. Per germline, CDR1 SQVTM and CDR2 ANQGSEA. The CDR3 bases are TGCAGCGTTGAACCTAGCACAGATACGCAGTATTTT. This gives the protein CSVEPSTDTQYF.